The 30 T cell receptor beta chains in this list originate from one sample, sequenced in a study of shared clonotypes between healthy human individuals. Sequencing was performed with immunoSEQ multiplex PCR; in TCRdb, only in-frame clones are kept and a portion is missing. The repertoire consists of hundreds of thousands of clones, with approximately 96% occurring once and the leading ten covering more than 0.085%. Naive CD8 isolation took CD45RO-negative cells positively selected for CCR7 and excluded terminally differentiated effector memory CD45RA+ cells. Sequenced input: naive CD8+ T cells sorted from blood. The receptors shown here come from a young woman in good health.

The chain employs TRBV28 and TRBJ2-5, with TRBD1 matching over 7 bases. This CDR3 region has 13 residues. Germline-derived CDR1 and CDR2 are MDHEN and SYDVKM. The V segment lost 6 bases and the J segment 3 bases; nucleotides outside the gene matches: 4. CDR3: CASRSTGEETQYF. For the CDR3, the DNA is TGTGCCAGCAGGTCCACAGGGGAAGAGACCCAGTACTTC.

The chain recombines TRBV29-1 with TRBJ2-5; D is perhaps TRBD2 (6 bases). The germline CDR1 and CDR2 sequences are SQVTM and ANQGSEA. This CDR3 has 13 amino acids. Trimming removed 5 bases at V and 1 base at J, with 11 bases between. The CDR3 bases are TGCAGCGTTCCCGGGACTCTCCAAGAGACCCAGTACTTC. Translating it yields CSVPGTLQETQYF.

Comments on this clone: This specimen includes other DNA sequences encoding the same CDR3. The chain combines TRBV7-9 with TRBJ2-7; D is unclear. The CDR3 covers 11 residues. V gave up 3 bases and J gave up 1 base, with 1 base separating them. Germline V gene sequence: CDR1 SEHNR, CDR2 FQNEAQ (reference sequence). The CDR3 region has the DNA TGTGCCAGCAGCTTTTCCTACGAGCAGTACTTC. The encoded protein is CASSFSYEQYF.

V is TRBV18 and J is TRBJ2-5, with D tentatively TRBD1 or TRBD2 (5 bases each). Germline assignment: CDR1 KGHSH and CDR2 LQKENI. The CDR3 has 15 amino acids. Trimming took 3 bases from V and 1 from J, leaving 12 bases between them. CDR3 sequence reads: CASSPRDLLQETQYF. Here the CDR3 DNA reads TGTGCCAGCTCACCCCGGGACCTTCTCCAAGAGACCCAGTACTTC.

CDR3 in amino acids: CASSWGGGGDNQPQHF. The CDR3 DNA reads as TGTGCCAGCAGCTGGGGGGGAGGTGGCGACAATCAGCCCCAGCATTTT. This chain uses TRBV28 with TRBJ1-5; perhaps TRBD1 as D (5 bases). V was trimmed by 6 bases and J by 3 bases, leaving 18 bases between them. CDR1 is MDHEN, CDR2 SYDVKM, per germline. The CDR3 extends over 16 amino acids.

The chain joins TRBV28 to TRBJ2-7; 10 nucleotides match TRBD2. V gave up 10 bases and J gave up 5 bases; unmatched junction bases: 8. This CDR3 comprises 13 residues. Germline V gene sequence: CDR1 MDHEN, CDR2 SYDVKM. CDR3 DNA: TGTGCCACCAGCGGGAGGGCCACCCACGAGCAGTACTTC. Its protein product is CATSGRATHEQYF.

V and J are TRBV27 and TRBJ2-2, with TRBD2 identical over 8 bases. The V segment lost 4 bases and the J segment 4 bases; nucleotides outside the gene matches: 5. The CDR3 totals 15 residues. The germline CDR1 and CDR2 sequences are MNHEY and SMNVEV (reference sequence). The CDR3 region is CASSYQAGATGELFF. The CDR3 coding sequence is TGTGCCAGCAGTTATCAAGCGGGAGCCACCGGGGAGCTGTTTTTT.

This chain uses TRBV7-8 with TRBJ1-2; D is uncertain. The CDR3 loop spans 12 amino acids. From germline, CDR1 is SGHVS and CDR2 FQNEAQ. With 1 base removed from V and 7 bases from J, the gap between germline ends came to 7 bases. The CDR3 bases are TGTGCCAGCAGCTTAGACAGTTTTGGCTACACCTTC. Its protein is CASSLDSFGYTF.

The chain recombines TRBV28 with TRBJ2-3; D uncertain. Germline V gene lookup returns CDR1 MDHEN and CDR2 SYDVKM. This CDR3 contains 13 residues. V lost 3 bases to trimming and J lost 5 bases, with 9 bases between them. The CDR3 coding sequence is TGTGCCAGCAGTTTCTACAAAGGAGATACGCAGTATTTT. It translates to CASSFYKGDTQYF. The full variable domain, with the rest looked up from reference TRBV28 and TRBJ2-3, is DVKVTQSSRYLVKRTGEKVFLECVQDMDHENMFWYRQDPGLGLRLIYFSYDVKMKEKGDIPEGYSVSREKKERFSLILESASTNQTSMYLCASSFYKGDTQYFGPGTRLTVL.

CDR3 in DNA: TGTGCCAGCAGCCAATTCAGTCCAGTTAGCTCCTACGAGCAGTACTTC. Protein sequence: CASSQFSPVSSYEQYF. The chain couples TRBV14 to TRBJ2-7; D is uncertain. The V gene lost 2 bases and the J gene lost 0 bases, with 14 bases spanning the gap. The CDR3 is 16 residues long. From germline, CDR1 is SGHDN and CDR2 FVKESK.

This clone was observed once. This chain joins TRBV5-1 and TRBJ2-1; TRBD2 might be the D (6 bases). Germline-derived CDR1 and CDR2 are SGHRS and YFSETQ. V was shortened by 0 bases and J by 4 bases, with 14 bases between the two germline ends. This CDR3 is 16 amino acids long. The CDR3 protein is CASSLDPGAAYNEQFF. The CDR3 nucleotides read TGCGCCAGCAGCTTGGACCCGGGAGCTGCATACAATGAGCAGTTCTTC.

The chain combines TRBV28 with TRBJ2-1; TRBD2 agrees at 12 bases. Germline trimming cut 6 bases from V and 12 bases from J; bases unmatched to any gene: 12. This CDR3 spans 15 amino acids. CDR1 is MDHEN, CDR2 SYDVKM, per germline. The CDR3 spells CASRVLAGGSVGQFF. CDR3 coding DNA: TGTGCCAGCAGGGTACTAGCGGGAGGAAGTGTTGGGCAGTTCTTC.

This chain connects TRBV19 to TRBJ1-2; 8 bases are shared with TRBD1. The CDR3 is made up of 15 amino acids. Germline CDR1 is LNHDA and CDR2 is SQIVND (reference sequence). The J segment lost 3 bases and the V segment lost 6 bases, leaving 9 bases of the junction unmatched. The CDR3 protein is CASRKDREGYYGYTF. As DNA, the CDR3 is TGTGCCAGTAGAAAGGACAGGGAAGGCTACTATGGCTACACCTTC. Combining the CDR3 with reference TRBV19 and TRBJ1-2 gives the whole variable domain DGGITQSPKYLFRKEGQNVTLSCEQNLNHDAMYWYRQDPGQGLRLIYYSQIVNDFQKGDIAEGYSVSREKKESFPLTVTSAQKNPTAFYLCASRKDREGYYGYTFGSGTRLTVV.

The chain couples TRBV5-5 to TRBJ2-3; D is uncertain. Between the trimmed V and J ends, which lost 6 bases and 4 bases, there was a span of 12 bases. The CDR3 totals 13 residues. Germline values: CDR1 SGHKS, CDR2 YYEKEE (reference sequence). CDR3 sequence: CASNPWGPDTQYF. CDR3 bases: TGTGCCAGCAACCCTTGGGGTCCAGATACGCAGTATTTT.

This chain connects TRBV13 to TRBJ2-2, with TRBD2 identical over 10 bases. The V gene end was trimmed by 7 bases and the J gene end by 6 bases; junction bases not matched to a gene: 14. The germline CDR1 and CDR2 sequences are PRHDT and FYEKMQ (reference sequence). The CDR3 spans 17 residues. Here the CDR3 reads CASTLLAGTPGAGELFF. The CDR3 DNA reads as TGTGCCAGCACATTACTAGCGGGAACCCCAGGCGCCGGGGAGCTGTTTTTT.

This clone appeared a single time. The CDR3 loop reads CASSEARGRADTQYF. The CDR3 DNA sequence: TGTGCCAGCAGTGAAGCGCGCGGGAGGGCAGATACGCAGTATTTT. The V and J genes are TRBV6-1 and TRBJ2-3, with 9 nucleotides matching TRBD2. Germline V lookup: CDR1 MNHNS, CDR2 SASEGT. The CDR3 spans 15 residues. V lost 0 bases to trimming and J lost 4 bases; unmatched junction nucleotides: 2.

This clone was observed once. The chain recombines TRBV15 with TRBJ1-1; weak D call: TRBD1 (5 bases). CDR1 and CDR2 (germline): LNHNV, YYDKDF (reference sequence). The CDR3 length is 16 residues. V was trimmed by 0 bases and J by 0 bases, leaving 11 bases between them. CDR3: CATSRDQGRMNTEAFF. The CDR3 DNA is TGTGCCACCAGCAGAGATCAGGGCAGGATGAACACTGAAGCTTTCTTT.

The chain links TRBV5-1 to TRBJ2-7, with D perhaps TRBD1 (6 bases). Germline lookup yields CDR1 SGHRS and CDR2 YFSETQ. This CDR3 spans 13 amino acids. Trimming took off 5 bases at V and 3 bases at J, with 12 bases between the two ends. Here the CDR3 reads CASRSRDNYEQYF. The CDR3 DNA reads as TGCGCCAGCAGGTCCCGGGACAACTACGAGCAGTACTTC.

The V call is TRBV11-2, the J call TRBJ2-2, with 7 bases aligning to TRBD1. From germline, CDR1 is SGHAT and CDR2 FQNNGV. The V gene end was trimmed by 7 bases and the J gene end by 8 bases; junction bases not matched to a gene: 4. The CDR3 spans 12 residues. The DNA for the CDR3 is TGTGCCAGCAACGTACAGGGGGGGGAGCTGTTTTTT. Translating it yields CASNVQGGELFF.

The V gene is TRBV11-2, the J gene TRBJ1-1; 9 bases agree with TRBD1. The V and J ends lost 2 bases and 6 bases, in that order; junction bases with no gene match: 4. Germline assignment: CDR1 SGHAT and CDR2 FQNNGV. The CDR3 is made up of 14 amino acids. CDR3 sequence reads: CASSLIQGAAEAFF. In DNA, the CDR3 is TGTGCCAGCAGCTTAATACAGGGGGCCGCTGAAGCTTTCTTT.

Comments on this clone: Within the sample, other DNA sequences also encode this same CDR3. The rearrangement uses TRBV19 and TRBJ2-7, with TRBD2 matching over 10 bases. Germline CDR1 is LNHDA and CDR2 is SQIVND (reference sequence). The length of the CDR3 is 14 residues. V lost 5 bases to trimming and J lost 0 bases; unmatched junction nucleotides: 1. This chain's CDR3 is CASSPSGSSYEQYF. The CDR3 nucleotides read TGTGCCAGTAGTCCTAGCGGGAGCTCCTACGAGCAGTACTTC.

This clone occurred once. The V call is TRBV2, the J call TRBJ2-7; 12 bases are shared with TRBD2. V shed 6 bases and J 4 bases; nucleotides not matched to a gene: 1. CDR3 size: 13 residues. Per the germline V gene, CDR1 is SNHLY and CDR2 is FYNNEI. CDR3 in DNA: TGTGCCAGCAGAGGACTAGCGGGGTACGAGCAGTACTTC. Protein sequence: CASRGLAGYEQYF.

The chain uses TRBV15 and TRBJ2-3; TRBD1 might be the D (5 bases). The CDR3 is made up of 17 amino acids. Trimming left V 0 bases short and J 1 base short, with 14 bases between. Germline V gene lookup returns CDR1 LNHNV and CDR2 YYDKDF (reference sequence). The DNA of the CDR3 is TGTGCCACCAGCAGAGATCGACAGCCAAAAGGCACAGATACGCAGTATTTT. This gives the protein CATSRDRQPKGTDTQYF.

The chain couples TRBV14 to TRBJ2-3, with unresolved D. V was cut by 2 bases and J by 2 bases, with 5 bases left in between. Germline V gene lookup returns CDR1 SGHDN and CDR2 FVKESK. The CDR3 covers 13 residues. The chain's CDR3 is CASSQLLTDTQYF. For the CDR3, the DNA is TGTGCCAGCAGCCAATTACTCACAGATACGCAGTATTTT.

About this clone itself: The sample holds other DNA sequences that translate to the same CDR3. This rearrangement joins TRBV5-6 to TRBJ2-2; 10 bases align to TRBD2. CDR1 and CDR2 (germline): SGHDT, YYEEEE. This CDR3 has 16 amino acids. The J segment lost 5 bases and the V segment lost 0 bases, leaving 4 bases of the junction unmatched. CDR3 residues: CASSLGLAGDTGELFF. CDR3 in DNA: TGTGCCAGCAGCTTGGGGCTAGCGGGAGATACCGGGGAGCTGTTTTTT.

This clone was counted once. CDR3 DNA: TGTGCCAGCAGTGGTGAAGGATCCTACGAGCAGTACTTC. Residues: CASSGEGSYEQYF. This chain joins TRBV2 and TRBJ2-7; D gene uncertain. Germline V gene data show CDR1 as SNHLY and CDR2 as FYNNEI. This CDR3 comprises 13 residues. Deletions cut 4 bases from V and 1 base from J, with 8 bases between.

The chain employs TRBV11-1 and TRBJ2-7; D is ambiguous. V gave up 5 bases and J gave up 2 bases, with 13 bases separating them. The CDR3 is 14 amino acids. Germline CDR1 and CDR2: SGHAT and FQDESV (reference sequence). CDR3 loop: CASSQETRPYEQYF. The CDR3 coding sequence is TGTGCCAGCAGCCAGGAGACGCGGCCCTACGAGCAGTACTTC.

The CDR3 region has the DNA TGTGCCAGCGGGGGGACACTCTCCTACGAGCAGTACTTC. It yields the protein CASGGTLSYEQYF. The chain uses TRBV27 and TRBJ2-7; the D call may be TRBD1 or TRBD2 (6 bases each). Trimming stripped 8 bases from V and 0 bases from J, with 11 bases between. CDR3 length: 13 amino acids. Per germline, CDR1 MNHEY and CDR2 SMNVEV (reference sequence).

The chain recombines TRBV29-1 with TRBJ2-1; D might be TRBD1 (7 bases). The CDR3 sequence is 16 residues long. CDR1 is SQVTM and CDR2 is ANQGSEA in the germline V gene. V lost 7 bases and J 1 base, leaving 20 bases between the germline ends. Here the CDR3 reads CSGTGGDRVSYNEQFF. CDR3 DNA: TGCAGCGGGACCGGGGGAGACAGGGTTTCCTACAATGAGCAGTTCTTC.

J is TRBJ2-7 and V is TRBV11-2; the D gene is possibly TRBD2 (5 bases). The CDR3 runs 13 residues. The V and J ends lost 2 bases and 3 bases respectively, with 8 bases between them. From germline, CDR1 is SGHAT and CDR2 FQNNGV. The CDR3 is CASSLTSNYEQYF. CDR3 DNA: TGTGCCAGCAGCTTAACTAGTAACTACGAGCAGTACTTC. Drawing the rest from reference TRBV11-2 and TRBJ2-7, the complete variable domain is EAGVAQSPRYKIIEKRQSVAFWCNPISGHATLYWYQQILGQGPKLLIQFQNNGVVDDSQLPKDRFSAERLKGVDSTLKIQPAKLEDSAVYLCASSLTSNYEQYFGPGTRLTVT.